This paragraph covers one TCR beta chain sequence. This clone was found once. It lacks a known antigen. No base quality values were provided; no much bigger clone lies one nucleotide off. This record belongs to a study of OX40 agonist ivuxolimab in advanced cancers. Notes on the research overall: Ivuxolimab was a fully human IgG2 agonistic monoclonal antibody targeting the costimulatory receptor OX40 (CD134). In the dose-escalation cohort, approximately 80% of patients were male, and the mean age was approximately 60 years with a range of 23 to 79. Patients were allowed to have had prior anti-PD-1, anti-PD-L1 or anti-CTLA-4 therapy, and 40% to 45% of the dose-escalation patients had been treated with checkpoint inhibitors. Peripheral TCRbeta sequencing aimed to test whether ivuxolimab altered TCR sequence diversity and caused clonal T-cell expansion. The paper reports the monotherapy dose-escalation portion (N = 52 patients) of the phase I ivuxolimab trial. Partial responses occurred in three dose-escalation patients, of whom one had hepatocellular carcinoma and two had cutaneous melanoma. Of the roughly 54 dose-escalation patients, hepatocellular carcinoma was present in around 20, melanoma in around 15, renal cell carcinoma in 9 and head and neck cancer in 9. Intravenous ivuxolimab was administered to patients every 2 weeks at six dose levels: 0.01, 0.1, 0.3, 1.5, 3 and 10 mg/kg.

What the authors observed across the whole study: Low levels of normalized T-cell clonal expansion were also seen in some nonresponding patients. Antigen specificity was not determined for the clonally expanded peripheral T cells. In the 0.1-3.0 mg/kg groups, partial responders had among the lowest normalized peripheral clonal expansion, particularly in CD8+ T cells. At doses of 0.1 to 3.0 mg/kg, clonal expansion of both CD4+ and CD8+ blood T cells was observed from baseline to week 6. After ivuxolimab, CD8+ T cells had more expanded clones than CD4+ T cells on average.

The trial excluded patients who had a history of autoimmune disease or who were on systemic immunosuppression. In every dose cohort, peripheral blood was drawn for TCR sequencing at baseline, cycle 4 day 1, and cycle 7 day 1. Samples came from an open-label, multicenter, first-in-human phase I dose-escalation trial of ivuxolimab. The trial enrolled adults with locally advanced or metastatic head and neck squamous cell, hepatocellular, melanoma or renal cell carcinoma. Before TCR sequencing, CD4+ T cells and CD8+ T cells from peripheral blood were sorted into separate populations. Genomic DNA was isolated from the sorted cells so that the TCRbeta CDR3 region could be sequenced. The immunoSEQ Assay was used for sequencing of TCRbeta CDR3 regions. Imported from immuneACCESS, the table was reduced by TCRdb to in-frame sequences with V and J called. These copies leave out some clones; in studies compared against another copy, an unresolved V gene accounts for under half, and the cause of the remainder is not known. Across this sample there are 20,000 or so clones, with 84% seen only once. Jointly, the top ten make up roughly 29% of the sample.

Taken from the germline V gene, the CDR1 and CDR2 loops are SGDLS and YYNGEE. V is clipped by 2 bases and J by 0 bases, and the sequence between their germline boundaries is 10 bases long. The cysteine opens and the phenylalanine closes a CDR3 of 15 amino acids. The retained sequence is limited to the CDR3, 45 bases, with the frame set at the first base. This TCR derives from an adult with an advanced solid tumor such as melanoma, head and neck, liver or kidney cancer. The sequencing used CD4+ or CD8+ T cells sorted from blood, collected in a trial of the OX40 agonist ivuxolimab. Recombination linked TRBV9 to TRBJ2-3, with a tentative D gene TRBD2 over 5 matching bases. The CDR3 protein sequence reads: CASSVGLRSTDTQYF. In nucleotides, the sequence is TGTGCCAGCAGCGTCGGACTTCGAAGCACAGATACGCAGTATTTT.